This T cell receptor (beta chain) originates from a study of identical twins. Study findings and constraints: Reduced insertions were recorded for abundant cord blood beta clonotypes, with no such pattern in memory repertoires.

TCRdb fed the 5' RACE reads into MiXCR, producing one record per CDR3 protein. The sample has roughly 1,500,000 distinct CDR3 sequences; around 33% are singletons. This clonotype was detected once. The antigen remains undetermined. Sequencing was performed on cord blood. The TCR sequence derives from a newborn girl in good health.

The CDR3 coding sequence is TGTGCCAGCTCACCAGCAGGGACACGCGCCACTGAAGCTTTCTTT. It is translated as CASSPAGTRATEAFF. The chain has TRBV18 and TRBJ1-1; tentatively, D is TRBD1 (6 bases). This CDR3 is built from 15 residues. With 2 bases removed from V and 4 bases from J, the gap between germline ends came to 14 bases. Germline CDR1 is KGHSH and CDR2 is LQKENI. The variable domain in full, with the rest retrieved from reference TRBV18 and TRBJ1-1, is NAGVMQNPRHLVRRRGQEARLRCSPMKGHSHVYWYRQLPEEGLKFMVYLQKENIIDESGMPKERFSAEFPKEGPSILRIQQVVRGDSAAYFCASSPAGTRATEAFFGQGTRLTVV.